There are many counts of the clone carrying this T cell receptor (beta chain). This record belongs to a study of prognosis after radiotherapy for stage I lung cancer. From genomic DNA, TCR beta CDR3 was amplified by two-round multiplex PCR. With primers specific to each TRBV and TRBJ gene, the first-round PCR was performed. MiXCR, applied by TCRdb to the multiplex PCR reads, yields one record per CDR3 protein. In the table there are tens of thousands of distinct CDR3 sequences, roughly 39% of which are singletons. V lost 4 bases to trimming and J lost 5 bases; unmatched junction nucleotides: 13. There are 16 residues in the CDR3. Germline values: CDR1 SGHRS, CDR2 YFSETQ.

This clonotype originated in a donor at least 50 years old with non-small cell lung cancer. The material was PBMCs, obtained before or after stereotactic body radiation therapy (not recorded which). The chain combines TRBV5-1 with TRBJ2-5, with 8 nucleotides matching TRBD2. The CDR3 is CASSLNPLIAGETQYF. CDR3 bases: TGCGCCAGCAGCCTGAACCCGTTAATAGCGGGGGAGACCCAGTACTTC.